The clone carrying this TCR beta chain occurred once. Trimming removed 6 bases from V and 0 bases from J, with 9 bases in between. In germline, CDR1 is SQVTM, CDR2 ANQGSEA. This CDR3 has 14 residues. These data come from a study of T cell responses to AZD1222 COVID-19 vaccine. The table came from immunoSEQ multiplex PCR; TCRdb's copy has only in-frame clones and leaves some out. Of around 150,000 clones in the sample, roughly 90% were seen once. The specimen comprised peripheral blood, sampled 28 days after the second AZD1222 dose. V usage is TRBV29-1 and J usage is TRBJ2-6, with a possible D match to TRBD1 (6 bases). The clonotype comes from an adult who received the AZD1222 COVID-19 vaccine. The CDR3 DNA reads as TGCAGCGTCCAAGGGGGCTCTGGGGCCAACGTCCTGACTTTC. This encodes CSVQGGSGANVLTF. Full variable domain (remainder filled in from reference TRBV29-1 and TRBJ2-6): SAVISQKPSRDICQRGTSLTIQCQVDSQVTMMFWYRQQPGQSLTLIATANQGSEATYESGFVIDKFPISRPNLTFSTLTVSNMSPEDSSIYLCSVQGGSGANVLTFGAGSRLTVL.